This TCR beta chain was captured by sequencing in a study of shared clonotypes between healthy human individuals. Study-wide results and caveats: Few donors limited the genetic and exposure-history diversity represented. Naive subsets generally exceeded memory subsets in estimated richness. Sorted-subset sequencing, rarefaction showed, was incomplete despite large depth.

Produced via immunoSEQ multiplex PCR; TCRdb's table is partial and in-frame only. The table records about 990,000 clones, 75% to 80% of them present only once. This clone appeared once. Its cognate antigen is unknown. The CDR3 has 15 amino acids. CDR1 and CDR2 (germline): MDHEN, SYDVKM. Trimming removed 7 bases from V and 2 bases from J, with 15 bases in between. Sequenced: memory CD4+ T cells from PBMCs. Subset meaning: CD45RA-negative fraction. This chain connects TRBV28 to TRBJ1-5; a possible D gene is TRBD1 (5 bases). This TCR came from a man between 18 and 35 years old in good health. Some clones in this sample may be carry-over from other donors' samples. CDR3 in amino acids: CASIRFQGGNQPQHF. CDR3 bases: TGTGCCAGCATCCGTTTTCAAGGGGGCAATCAGCCCCAGCATTTT.